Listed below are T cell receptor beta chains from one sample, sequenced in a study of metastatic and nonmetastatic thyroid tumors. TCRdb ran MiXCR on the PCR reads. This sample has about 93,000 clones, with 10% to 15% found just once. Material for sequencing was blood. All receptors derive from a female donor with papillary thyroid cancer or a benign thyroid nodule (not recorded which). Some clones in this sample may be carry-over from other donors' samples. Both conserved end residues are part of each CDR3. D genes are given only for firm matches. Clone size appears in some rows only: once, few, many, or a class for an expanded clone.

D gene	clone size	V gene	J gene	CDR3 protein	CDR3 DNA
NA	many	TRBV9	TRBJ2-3	CASSLTGHPGSDTQYF	TGTGCCAGCAGCCTCACCGGGCATCCCGGGTCAGATACGCAGTATTTT
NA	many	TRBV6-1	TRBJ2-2	CASRVGAGTGELFF	TGTGCCAGCCGAGTGGGTGCGGGCACCGGGGAGCTGTTTTTT
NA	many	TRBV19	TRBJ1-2	CASSIGPGNYGYTF	TGTGCCAGTAGTATCGGGCCCGGTAACTATGGCTACACCTTC
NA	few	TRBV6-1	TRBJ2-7	CASSPQQGFSSYEQYF	TGTGCCAGCAGTCCCCAACAGGGCTTTAGCTCCTACGAGCAGTACTTC
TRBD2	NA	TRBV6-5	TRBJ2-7	CASSYGTSGLEQYF	TGTGCCAGCAGTTACGGGACTAGCGGTCTGGAGCAGTACTTC
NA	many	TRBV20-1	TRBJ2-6	CSAKTPVLTF	TGCAGTGCCAAGACCCCCGTCCTGACTTTC
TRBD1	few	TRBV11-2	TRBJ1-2	CASILGPRGTERGYGYTF	TGTGCCAGCATCTTAGGACCGAGAGGGACAGAGCGTGGTTATGGCTACACCTTC
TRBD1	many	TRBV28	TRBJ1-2	CASSLLRTGDYGYTF	TGTGCCAGCAGTTTATTAAGGACAGGCGACTATGGCTACACCTTC
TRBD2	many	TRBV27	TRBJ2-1	CASSLSSGRTYNEQFF	TGTGCCAGCAGTTTATCCAGCGGGAGGACCTACAATGAGCAGTTCTTC
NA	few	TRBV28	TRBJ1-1	CASSDKRTLNTEAFF	TGTGCCAGCAGTGACAAAAGGACCTTGAACACTGAAGCTTTCTTT
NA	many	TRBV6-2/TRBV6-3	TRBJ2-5	CASSSGLTYETQYF	TGTGCCAGCAGTTCGGGGCTCACGTACGAGACCCAGTACTTC
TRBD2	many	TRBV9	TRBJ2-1	CASSGSPVAGETFNEQFF	TGTGCCAGCAGCGGATCACCAGTAGCGGGAGAGACCTTCAATGAGCAGTTCTTC
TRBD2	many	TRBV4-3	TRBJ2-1	CASSQAWTSGRWSEQFF	TGCGCCAGCAGCCAAGCATGGACTAGCGGGAGATGGAGTGAGCAGTTCTTC
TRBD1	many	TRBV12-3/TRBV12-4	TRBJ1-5	CASSPSGGGQPQHF	TGTGCCAGCAGCCCTTCAGGGGGCGGTCAGCCCCAGCATTTT
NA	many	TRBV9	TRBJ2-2	CASSVGIGPWDFSGLLFF	TGTGCCAGCAGCGTCGGTATAGGGCCCTGGGACTTCTCTGGTTTGCTGTTTTTT
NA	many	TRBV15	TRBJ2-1	CATSRDPGTWYNEQFF	TGTGCCACCAGCAGGGACCCCGGGACATGGTACAATGAGCAGTTCTTC